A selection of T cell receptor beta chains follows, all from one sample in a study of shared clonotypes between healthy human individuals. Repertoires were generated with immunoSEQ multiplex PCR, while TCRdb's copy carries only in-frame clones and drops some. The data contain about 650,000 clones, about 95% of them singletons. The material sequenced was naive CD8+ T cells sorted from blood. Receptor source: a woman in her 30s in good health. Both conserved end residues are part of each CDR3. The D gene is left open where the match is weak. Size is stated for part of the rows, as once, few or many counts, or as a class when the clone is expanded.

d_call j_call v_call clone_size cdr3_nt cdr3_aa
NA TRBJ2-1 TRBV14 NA TGTGCCAGCAGCCAACCGGATACAGCGTCCTACAATGAGCAGTTCTTC CASSQPDTASYNEQFF
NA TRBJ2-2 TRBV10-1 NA TGCGCCAGCAGTGATGGACAGAGAACGAACACCGGGGAGCTGTTTTTT CASSDGQRTNTGELFF
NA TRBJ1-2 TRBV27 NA TGTGCCAGCAGTTTACTAGCGGGCGGAGGCTACACCTTC CASSLLAGGGYTF
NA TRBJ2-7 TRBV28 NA TGTGCCAGCAGGGGGGAGGTTTTCGTCTACGAGCAGTACTTC CASRGEVFVYEQYF
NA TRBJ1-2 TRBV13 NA TGTGCCAGCAGCCCACAGGGAAGTCAAGATGGCTACACCTTC CASSPQGSQDGYTF
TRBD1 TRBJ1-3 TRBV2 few TGTGCCAGCAGCGCGGGACAGGGTAGAAGAAACACCATATATTTT CASSAGQGRRNTIYF
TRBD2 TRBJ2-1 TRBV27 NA TGTGCCAGCAGATCGGGGACTAGCGGAAATGAGCAGTTCTTC CASRSGTSGNEQFF
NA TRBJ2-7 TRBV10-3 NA TGTGCCACCACGGGGGTTACCTACGAGCAGTACTTC CATTGVTYEQYF
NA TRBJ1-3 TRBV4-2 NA TGTGCCAGCAGCCAAGAAACAGGATCCGGAAACACCATATATTTT CASSQETGSGNTIYF
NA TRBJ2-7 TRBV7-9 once TGTGCCAGCAGCTTTACTTACGAGCAGTACTTC CASSFTYEQYF
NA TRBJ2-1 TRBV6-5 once TGTGCCAGCAGTTACTCGGGTACGGACAATGAGCAGTTCTTC CASSYSGTDNEQFF
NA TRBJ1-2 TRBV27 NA TGTGCCAGCAGTTTAGTCCAGGGGTTCTATGGCTACACCTTC CASSLVQGFYGYTF
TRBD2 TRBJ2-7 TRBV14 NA TGTGCCAGCAGCCAAGATGAGACTAGCGGGACGAACTACGAGCAGTACTTC CASSQDETSGTNYEQYF
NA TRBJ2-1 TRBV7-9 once TGTGCCAGCAGCTCACAGGGTTATGAGCAGTTCTTC CASSSQGYEQFF
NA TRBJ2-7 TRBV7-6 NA TGTGCCAGCAGCTTCCAAACGGGACCTTCCAGCGCCTACGAGCAGTACTTC CASSFQTGPSSAYEQYF
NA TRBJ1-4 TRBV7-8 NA TGTGCCAGCAGCTTAGCGATGTTAGGGCCGAGGAGGGAAAAACTGTTTTTT CASSLAMLGPRREKLFF
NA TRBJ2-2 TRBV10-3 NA TGTGCCATCAGTGAGTCGGAGACTACAACCGGGGAGCTGTTTTTT CAISESETTTGELFF
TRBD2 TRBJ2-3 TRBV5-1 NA TGCGCCAGCAGCTTGGTGAGCGGGAGCCACCCAGATACGCAGTATTTT CASSLVSGSHPDTQYF
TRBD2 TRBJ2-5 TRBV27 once TGTGCCAGCAGTGCCATCCTAGCGGGAGGGGTGGAGACCCAGTACTTC CASSAILAGGVETQYF
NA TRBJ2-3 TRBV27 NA TGTGCCAGCAATCCAGGGGGGTTTTCAGATACGCAGTATTTT CASNPGGFSDTQYF
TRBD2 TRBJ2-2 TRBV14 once TGTGCCAGCAGCCAAAGTAGTCCGGGACTAGCCCCGACCGAGGAGCTGTTTTTT CASSQSSPGLAPTEELFF
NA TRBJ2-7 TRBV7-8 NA TGTGCCAGCAGCTTCCGGGCATCGGTCCCCCAATACGAGCAGTACTTC CASSFRASVPQYEQYF
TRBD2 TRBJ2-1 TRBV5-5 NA TGTGCCAGCAGCTTGGCTCTAGCGGACTACAATGAGCAGTTCTTC CASSLALADYNEQFF
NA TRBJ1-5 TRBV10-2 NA TGCGCCAGCAGTGGAGGGGATCAGCCCCAGCATTTT CASSGGDQPQHF
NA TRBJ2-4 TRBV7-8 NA TGTGCCAGCAGCTTTCGGGACCGAAAAAACATTCAGTACTTC CASSFRDRKNIQYF
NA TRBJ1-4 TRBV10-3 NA TGTGCCATCAGTGAATGGGGGGAAAAACTGTTTTTT CAISEWGEKLFF
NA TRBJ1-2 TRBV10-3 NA TGTGCCATCAGTGAGGGGGTAGACAGTTACTATGGCTACACCTTC CAISEGVDSYYGYTF
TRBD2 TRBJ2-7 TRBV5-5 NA TGTGCCAGCAGTCCGGGACTAGCGACTACCTACGAGCAGTACTTC CASSPGLATTYEQYF
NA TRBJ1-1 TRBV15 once TGTGCCACCAGCACTTTAGGACAGAACACTGAAGCTTTCTTT CATSTLGQNTEAFF
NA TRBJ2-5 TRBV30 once TGTGCCTGGAAAGTCAGTCAAGAGACCCAGTACTTC CAWKVSQETQYF
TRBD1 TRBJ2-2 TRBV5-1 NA TGCGCCAGCAGCTCACCGGACAGGGTTTGGGGGGAGCTGTTTTTT CASSSPDRVWGELFF
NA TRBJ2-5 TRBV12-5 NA TGTGCTAGTGGTTTAGACAGGTACCAAGAGACCCAGTACTTC CASGLDRYQETQYF
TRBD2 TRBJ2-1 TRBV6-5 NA TGTGCCAGCAGCACGCCCCTAGCGGGATTTGGTGAGCAGTTCTTC CASSTPLAGFGEQFF
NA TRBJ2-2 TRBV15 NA TGTGCCACCAGCAGAGTTGGAGGAGGAGACACCGGGGAGCTGTTTTTT CATSRVGGGDTGELFF
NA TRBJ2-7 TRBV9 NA TGTGCCAGCAGCTCGAGACTAGTTGGCGAGCAGTACTTC CASSSRLVGEQYF
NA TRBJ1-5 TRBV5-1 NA TGCGCCAGCAGCTTTGACCCCTCGGGCAATCAGCCCCAGCATTTT CASSFDPSGNQPQHF
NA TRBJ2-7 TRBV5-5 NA TGTGCCAGCAGCACGACAGTCCACTCCTACGAGCAGTACTTC CASSTTVHSYEQYF
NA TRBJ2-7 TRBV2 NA TGTGCCAGCAGTGGCACCGACCGTCTTCCCTACGAGCAGTACTTC CASSGTDRLPYEQYF
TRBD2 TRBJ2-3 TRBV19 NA TGTGCCAGTAGTATAGGGCTAGCGGGAGGACATACAGATACGCAGTATTTT CASSIGLAGGHTDTQYF
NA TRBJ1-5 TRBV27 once TGTGCCAGCAGTTTATATAGGGGTGGGACTAGCAATCAGCCCCAGCATTTT CASSLYRGGTSNQPQHF
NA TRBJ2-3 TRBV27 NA TGTGCCAGCATCTCGGGTCTACTCCCAACAGATACGCAGTATTTT CASISGLLPTDTQYF
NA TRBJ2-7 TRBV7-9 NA TGTGCCAGCAGCCCGCCCCCTACCTACGAGCAGTACTTC CASSPPPTYEQYF
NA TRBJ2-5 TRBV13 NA TGTGCCAGCAGTCACACCCTCGGACAGGACTGGGGAGGGGAGACCCAGTACTTC CASSHTLGQDWGGETQYF
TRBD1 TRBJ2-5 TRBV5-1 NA TGCGCCAGCAGCTTAACCGGGACAGGGAGGGAGACCCAGTACTTC CASSLTGTGRETQYF
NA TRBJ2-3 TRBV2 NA TGTGCCAGCACCGACCCACCCCCTAGCACAGATACGCAGTATTTT CASTDPPPSTDTQYF
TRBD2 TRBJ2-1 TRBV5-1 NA TGCGCCAGCAAACAGAGGACTAGCGGAGGGGATGAGCAGTTCTTC CASKQRTSGGDEQFF
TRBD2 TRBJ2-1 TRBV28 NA TGTGCCAGCAGGACACTAGCGGGACTCTACAATGAGCAGTTCTTC CASRTLAGLYNEQFF
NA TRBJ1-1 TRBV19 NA TGTGCCAGTAGTATAGTTAGCGGGAACACTGAAGCTTTCTTT CASSIVSGNTEAFF
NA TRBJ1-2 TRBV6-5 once TGTGCCAGCAGACACAGGGAGGAGATCTATGGCTACACCTTC CASRHREEIYGYTF
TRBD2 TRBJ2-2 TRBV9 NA TGTGCCACAGCCCAGCGGGAGGGTAACACCGGGGAGCTGTTTTTT CATAQREGNTGELFF
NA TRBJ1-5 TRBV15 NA TGTGCCACCAGCAGAGATCTGGCACCGGAGGATCAGCCCCAGCATTTT CATSRDLAPEDQPQHF
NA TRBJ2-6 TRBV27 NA TGTGCCAGCAGTTGGGCTTCTGGGGCCAACGTCCTGACTTTC CASSWASGANVLTF
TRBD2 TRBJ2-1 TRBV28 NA TGTGCCAGCAGTACCGATAGCGGGATGACTAACAATGAGCAGTTCTTC CASSTDSGMTNNEQFF